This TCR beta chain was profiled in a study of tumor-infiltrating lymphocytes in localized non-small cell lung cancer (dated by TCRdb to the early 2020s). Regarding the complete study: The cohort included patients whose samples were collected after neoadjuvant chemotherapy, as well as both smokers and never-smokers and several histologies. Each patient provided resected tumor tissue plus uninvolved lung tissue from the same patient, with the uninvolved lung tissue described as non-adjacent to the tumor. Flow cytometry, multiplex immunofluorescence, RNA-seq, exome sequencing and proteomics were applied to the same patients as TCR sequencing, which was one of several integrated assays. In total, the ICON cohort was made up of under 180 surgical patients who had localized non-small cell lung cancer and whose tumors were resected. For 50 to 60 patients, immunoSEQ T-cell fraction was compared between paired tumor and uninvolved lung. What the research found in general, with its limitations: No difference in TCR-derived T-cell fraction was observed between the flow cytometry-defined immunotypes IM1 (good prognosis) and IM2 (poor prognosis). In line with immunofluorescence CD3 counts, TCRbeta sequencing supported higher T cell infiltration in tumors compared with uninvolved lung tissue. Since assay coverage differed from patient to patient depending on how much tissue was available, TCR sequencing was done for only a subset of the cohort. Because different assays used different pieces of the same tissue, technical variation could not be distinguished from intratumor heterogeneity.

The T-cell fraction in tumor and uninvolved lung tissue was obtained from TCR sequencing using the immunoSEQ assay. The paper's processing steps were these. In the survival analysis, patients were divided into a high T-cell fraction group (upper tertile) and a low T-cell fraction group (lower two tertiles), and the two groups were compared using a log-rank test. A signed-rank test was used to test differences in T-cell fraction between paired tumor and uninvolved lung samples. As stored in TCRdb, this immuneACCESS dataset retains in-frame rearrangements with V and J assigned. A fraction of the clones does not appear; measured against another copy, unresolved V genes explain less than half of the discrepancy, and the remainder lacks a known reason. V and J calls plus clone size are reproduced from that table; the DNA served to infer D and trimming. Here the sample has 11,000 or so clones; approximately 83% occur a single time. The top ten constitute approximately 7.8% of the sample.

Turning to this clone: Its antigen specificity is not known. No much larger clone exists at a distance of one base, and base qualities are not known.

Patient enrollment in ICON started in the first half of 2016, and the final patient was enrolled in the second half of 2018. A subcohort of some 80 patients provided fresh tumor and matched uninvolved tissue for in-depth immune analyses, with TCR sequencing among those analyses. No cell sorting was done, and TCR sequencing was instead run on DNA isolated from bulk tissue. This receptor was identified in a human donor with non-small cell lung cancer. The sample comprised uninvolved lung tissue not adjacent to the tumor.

The base sequence is TGTGCCAGTAGTCCACGGGGGACAGAAAAACTGTTTTTT. It translates to CASSPRGTEKLFF. The sequence is built from TRBV19 and TRBJ1-4; perhaps TRBD1 is the D gene, with 6 bases matching. Trimming at the junction amounts to 5 bases on V and 8 bases on J, and the germline ends lie 12 bases apart. Measured from the cysteine to the phenylalanine, the CDR3 is 13 residues long. Kept here is only the CDR3 DNA, which spans 39 bases and is read in frame from base 1. The CDR1 and CDR2 encoded by the germline V gene (reference sequence) are LNHDA and SQIVND.